This T cell receptor (beta chain) was documented in a study of T cells in Graves' hyperthyroidism and ophthalmopathy. The length of the CDR3 is 16 residues. CDR1 SEHNR and CDR2 FQNEAQ come from the germline V gene (reference sequence). The junction had 9 bases not matched to a gene; V was cut back by 0 bases and J by 5 bases. Exclusion of patients followed from uncontrolled infection, other autoimmune disease, pregnancy or lactation. TCR beta CDR3 region amplification was performed from RNA transcripts. A set of HTBI primers served as the primers for a first-round RT-PCR of the TCR CDR3. One entry per CDR3 protein results from TCRdb running MiXCR on the multiplex PCR reads. This repertoire shows about 610,000 distinct CDR3 sequences, around 45% found once; its top ten account for about 8%. This clonotype came up many times.

What was sequenced was peripheral blood or thyroid tissue (not recorded which). This chain uses TRBV7-9 with TRBJ2-5; 7 nucleotides line up with TRBD2. The sequence was collected from a woman under 30 with Graves' hyperthyroidism. The CDR3 region has the DNA TGTGCCAGCAGCTTAGCGAGGGGACTACAGCACGAGACCCAGTACTTC. This encodes CASSLARGLQHETQYF. Supplemented by reference TRBV7-9 and TRBJ2-5, the full variable domain reads DTGVSQNPRHKITKRGQNVTFRCDPISEHNRLYWYRQTLGQGPEFLTYFQNEAQLEKSRLLSDRFSAERPKGSFSTLEIQRTEQGDSAMYLCASSLARGLQHETQYFGPGTRLLVL.